What follows are 30 T cell receptor beta chains derived from one specimen sequenced in a study of cytomegalovirus exposure and HLA in healthy donors. The PCR employed 60 Vbeta primers together with 13 Jbeta primers. Assay used: immunoSEQ multiplex PCR; TCRdb lists only in-frame clones, some missing. Among over 150,000 clones listed, about 68% were seen once. Material: PBMCs. The source of these receptors is a man younger than 40 in good health and CMV-seronegative.

The chain employs TRBV27 and TRBJ2-7; 8 bases map to TRBD1. The V gene's germline CDR1 is MNHEY and CDR2 SMNVEV (reference sequence). With V trimmed by 5 bases and J by 7 bases, 4 bases remained unmatched. CDR3 size: 12 residues. CDR3 nucleotides: TGTGCCAGCAGTACGACAGGGGTGGAGCAGTACTTC. This sequence encodes CASSTTGVEQYF.

This clone was seen only once. The chain employs TRBV5-6 and TRBJ2-1, with 9 bases lining up with TRBD2. Germline loops: CDR1 SGHDT, CDR2 YYEEEE. The CDR3 has 14 residues. V lost 1 base, J lost 6 bases, and 2 bases stayed unmatched. The CDR3, as DNA: TGTGCCAGCAGCTTGTTGCGGGGGGGCAATGAGCAGTTCTTC. Amino acid sequence: CASSLLRGGNEQFF.

The V gene is TRBV6-1, the J gene TRBJ2-2, with D hard to call. Germline V gene lookup returns CDR1 MNHNS and CDR2 SASEGT. The CDR3 is 15 amino acids. The V and J ends lost 1 base and 3 bases respectively, with 9 bases between them. CDR3 sequence reads: CASSEVSPDTGELFF. The CDR3 region has the DNA TGTGCCAGCAGTGAAGTTTCACCAGACACCGGGGAGCTGTTTTTT.

Regarding this clone: Sequence at one end of the junction differs from germline and may be a read error. J is TRBJ1-5 and V is TRBV7-8; TRBD1 might be the D (6 bases). Per germline, CDR1 SGHVS and CDR2 FQNEAQ. This CDR3 spans 15 amino acids. CDR3 bases: TGTGCCAGCAGCTTAGCGCGGGGGCTAGGTCAGCCCCAGAATTTT. This encodes CASSLARGLGQPQNF.

The genes are TRBV5-1 and TRBJ2-1; 7 bases are a match to TRBD1. CDR3 size: 16 residues. Unmatched junction bases numbered 11, after V lost 4 bases and J lost 4 bases. Germline V CDR1 and CDR2: SGHRS, YFSETQ. The DNA for the CDR3 is TGCGCCAGCAGCCTACAGGACAGGCGAAAATACAATGAGCAGTTCTTC. Protein: CASSLQDRRKYNEQFF. The entire variable domain, with the rest obtained from reference TRBV5-1 and TRBJ2-1, is as follows: KAGVTQTPRYLIKTRGQQVTLSCSPISGHRSVSWYQQTPGQGLQFLFEYFSETQRNKGNFPGRFSGRQFSNSRSEMNVSTLELGDSALYLCASSLQDRRKYNEQFFGPGTRLTVL.

The chain joins TRBV28 to TRBJ2-7, with D possibly being TRBD2 (6 bases). Germline CDR1 reads MDHEN; CDR2 reads SYDVKM. The CDR3 contains 14 residues. V gave up 6 bases and J gave up 2 bases, with 14 bases separating them. The CDR3 spells CASSPRGLTYEQYF. The CDR3 DNA sequence: TGTGCCAGCAGCCCGCGGGGTCTAACCTACGAGCAGTACTTC.

The CDR3 DNA is TGTGCCAGTAGTATTGGTGCTGGCGGGGGGGCTTTGGACGAGCAGTACTTC. This encodes CASSIGAGGGALDEQYF. This chain links TRBV19 with TRBJ2-7; 9 bases are shared with TRBD2. Germline V lookup: CDR1 LNHDA, CDR2 SQIVND (reference sequence). The CDR3 totals 17 residues. V gave up 3 bases and J gave up 5 bases; unmatched junction bases: 14.

The rearrangement joins TRBV7-2 to TRBJ1-5; 8 bases fit TRBD1. Germline lookup yields CDR1 SGHTA and CDR2 FQGNSA. This CDR3 contains 16 residues. Losses at the gene ends were 1 base for V and 2 bases for J; bases not matched to a gene: 4. The CDR3: CASSLDATGGNQPQHF. The CDR3 DNA reads as TGTGCCAGCAGCTTAGATGCGACAGGGGGCAATCAGCCCCAGCATTTT.

V usage is TRBV6-1 and J usage is TRBJ1-2; possible D gene TRBD1, 6 bases. V gave up 4 bases and J gave up 2 bases, with 11 bases separating them. The CDR3 runs 14 residues. Germline CDR1 MNHNS, CDR2 SASEGT. CDR3 DNA: TGTGCCAGCAGTGTCGACAGGACGAACTATGGCTACACCTTC. Translation gives CASSVDRTNYGYTF.

This sequence joins TRBV14 and TRBJ2-2; D gene uncertain. The V and J ends lost 0 bases and 3 bases respectively, with 14 bases between them. In germline, CDR1 is SGHDN, CDR2 FVKESK. The CDR3 sequence is 17 residues long. The CDR3 bases are TGTGCCAGCAGCCAAGATAGTTGGCAGACATACACCGGGGAGCTGTTTTTT. Translating it yields CASSQDSWQTYTGELFF.

The chain combines TRBV5-4 with TRBJ2-5, with 8 bases matching TRBD2. V was pared by 2 bases and J by 2 bases, with 5 bases of the junction left unmatched. Germline V gene sequence: CDR1 SGHNT, CDR2 YYREEE (reference sequence). The CDR3 has 15 residues. CDR3 nucleotides: TGTGCCAGCAGCTTAGCGGGGGTCAATCAAGAGACCCAGTACTTC. It encodes CASSLAGVNQETQYF.

This sequence joins TRBV11-2 and TRBJ1-4; D not resolved. Trimming cost V 1 base and J 7 bases, with 19 bases left between them. Germline V lookup: CDR1 SGHAT, CDR2 FQNNGV. The CDR3 is 17 amino acids. CDR3 bases: TGTGCCAGCAGCTTAGGTGTTAGTTATGGGAGAAGTGAAAAACTGTTTTTT. It encodes CASSLGVSYGRSEKLFF.

V and J are TRBV7-2 and TRBJ1-6; the D gene is possibly TRBD1 (6 bases). This CDR3 contains 15 residues. CDR1 and CDR2 from the germline V gene are SGHTA and FQGNSA. V gave up 1 base and J gave up 7 bases, with 11 bases separating them. The CDR3 coding sequence is TGTGCCAGCAGCTTAGTACAGGGAAGCAATTCACCCCTCCACTTT. Amino acid sequence: CASSLVQGSNSPLHF.

This chain's CDR3 is CASSLSGGHAFF. CDR3 DNA: TGTGCCAGCAGCTTGTCAGGCGGACACGCTTTCTTT. This sequence joins TRBV5-4 and TRBJ1-1, with D perhaps matching TRBD1 (5 bases). The length of the CDR3 is 12 residues. Between the trimmed V and J ends, which lost 1 base and 11 bases, there was a span of 12 bases. Germline V gives CDR1 SGHNT, CDR2 YYREEE (reference sequence).

This chain uses TRBV28 with TRBJ2-5; TRBD2 aligns across 9 bases. The ends lost 3 bases at V and 3 bases at J; junction bases unmatched: 5. Germline assignment: CDR1 MDHEN and CDR2 SYDVKM. This CDR3 spans 15 amino acids. CDR3 bases: TGTGCCAGCAGTTTCTTCGCGGGGGGGAAAGAGACCCAGTACTTC. Its translation: CASSFFAGGKETQYF.

A word on this clone: One junction end disagrees with the germline gene, perhaps due to a read error. The chain uses TRBV18 and TRBJ1-3, with D unclear. The V gene's germline CDR1 is KGHSH and CDR2 LQKENI. CDR3 length: 17 amino acids. The CDR3 DNA follows: TGTGCCAGCTCACCAAATGGACTGGACTCCTCTGGAAGCACCATATATTTT. Translating gives CASSPNGLDSSGSTIYF.

This clone was observed a handful of times. This sequence joins TRBV25-1 and TRBJ2-5, with D unclear. The CDR3 is 12 residues long. In germline, CDR1 is MGHDK, CDR2 SYGVNS. V lost 6 bases and J lost 13, with 18 bases in between. CDR3 sequence: CASREFINFVYF. CDR3 in DNA: TGTGCCAGCAGAGAGTTCATCAACTTCGTGTACTTC.

This clone was seen more than once but under ten times. The chain carries TRBV7-9 and TRBJ1-1; D unclear. V dropped 9 bases and J dropped 4 bases, with 12 bases sitting between them. The germline V gene has CDR1 SEHNR and CDR2 FQNEAQ (reference sequence). This CDR3 has 12 amino acids. CDR3 sequence reads: CASGWASTEAFF. The CDR3, as DNA: TGTGCCAGTGGGTGGGCGAGCACTGAAGCTTTCTTT.

V and J are TRBV19 and TRBJ1-2; TRBD1 is a possible D gene (5 bases). Trimming took off 5 bases at V and 2 bases at J, with 9 bases between the two ends. The germline V gene encodes CDR1 LNHDA and CDR2 SQIVND (reference sequence). CDR3 size: 13 residues. CDR3 nucleotide sequence: TGTGCCAGTAGTCTACGGGGGAACTATGGCTACACCTTC. This translates into CASSLRGNYGYTF. Full variable domain (remainder filled in from reference TRBV19 and TRBJ1-2): DGGITQSPKYLFRKEGQNVTLSCEQNLNHDAMYWYRQDPGQGLRLIYYSQIVNDFQKGDIAEGYSVSREKKESFPLTVTSAQKNPTAFYLCASSLRGNYGYTFGSGTRLTVV.

The CDR3 DNA reads TGTGCCACCAGCAGCGGGAGCGGGCAAGGCTACGAGCAGTACTTC. Residues: CATSSGSGQGYEQYF. The rearrangement links TRBV15 to TRBJ2-5, with D perhaps matching TRBD2 (6 bases). The end of the DNA fits TRBJ2-7 better, so the J call may be wrong. The CDR3 sequence is 15 residues long. Looked up from germline, CDR1 is LNHNV and CDR2 is YYDKDF (reference sequence).

A few counts support this clone. Germline and junction disagree at one end, which may indicate a read error. The chain couples TRBV6-1 to TRBJ1-2; a weak D match, TRBD1 (6 bases). In germline, CDR1 is MNHNS, CDR2 SASEGT. This CDR3 has 15 residues. CDR3 DNA: TGTGCCAGCAGTGAAGCGGGAGGGGGGGGATATGGCTACCCCTTC. The encoded protein is CASSEAGGGGYGYPF.

In DNA, the CDR3 is TGTGCCAGCACCCGGGAGGGGGGTCAGGAGCAGACCCAGTACTTC. Its protein is CASTREGGQEQTQYF. The chain employs TRBV2 and TRBJ2-5, with TRBD2 identical over 8 bases. Germline lookup yields CDR1 SNHLY and CDR2 FYNNEI. The length of the CDR3 is 15 residues. V dropped 7 bases and J dropped 6; count of bases not matched to a gene: 13.

This chain joins TRBV6-1 and TRBJ2-7; 9 positions match TRBD1. Trimming cost V 4 bases and J 6 bases; bases outside gene matches: 19. Per the germline V gene, CDR1 is MNHNS and CDR2 is SASEGT. The CDR3 sequence is 18 residues long. The CDR3 DNA is TGTGCCAGCAGTGGTGTTAGGACAGGGGCGAAGGGTTGGGCCGAGCAGTACTTC. It codes for CASSGVRTGAKGWAEQYF.

The CDR3 DNA follows: TGTGCCAGCAGGGGACTAACGGCTGAAGCTTTCTTT. This sequence encodes CASRGLTAEAFF. This rearrangement joins TRBV6-5 to TRBJ1-1; maybe TRBD1 (5 bases). There are 12 residues in the CDR3. CDR1 is MNHEY, CDR2 SVGAGI, per germline. The V gene lost 6 bases and the J gene lost 6 bases, with 11 bases spanning the gap.

The gene calls are TRBV6-5 and TRBJ1-2; no clear D. The CDR3 loop spans 13 amino acids. The germline V gene has CDR1 MNHEY and CDR2 SVGAGI. Deletions cut 0 bases from V and 7 bases from J, with 9 bases between. The CDR3 spells CASSYSAVSGYTF. The CDR3, as DNA: TGTGCCAGCAGTTACTCGGCAGTCTCTGGCTACACCTTC.

The CDR3 region is CASSLLRSTDTQYF. DNA of the CDR3: TGTGCCAGCAGCTTATTGCGCTCCACAGATACGCAGTATTTT. The V gene is TRBV5-6, the J gene TRBJ2-3; D unclear. The CDR3 covers 14 residues. CDR1 and CDR2 from the germline V gene are SGHDT and YYEEEE. V lost 2 bases to trimming and J lost 2 bases, with 9 bases between them.

This chain joins TRBV28 and TRBJ1-2, with a weak D call TRBD1 (5 bases). V was cut by 2 bases and J by 4 bases, with 11 bases left in between. The CDR3 consists of 14 residues. Germline CDR1 and CDR2: MDHEN and SYDVKM. The CDR3 coding sequence is TGTGCCAGCAGTTTACTTGGCAGGGTCTATGGCTACACCTTC. Its protein is CASSLLGRVYGYTF.

The chain is built from TRBV28 and TRBJ1-6; possibly TRBD1 for D (5 bases). The CDR3 sequence is 15 residues long. Trimming removed 2 bases at V and 11 bases at J, with 16 bases between. From germline, CDR1 is MDHEN and CDR2 SYDVKM. CDR3 in DNA: TGTGCCAGCAGTTTAAGGCAGGGAAGGAACCCACCCCTCCACTTT. This sequence encodes CASSLRQGRNPPLHF. The full variable domain, rest sourced from reference TRBV28 and TRBJ1-6, is DVKVTQSSRYLVKRTGEKVFLECVQDMDHENMFWYRQDPGLGLRLIYFSYDVKMKEKGDIPEGYSVSREKKERFSLILESASTNQTSMYLCASSLRQGRNPPLHFGNGTRLTVT.

The V call is TRBV29-1, the J call TRBJ2-2, with 9 nucleotides matching TRBD1. This CDR3 comprises 12 residues. Losses at the gene ends were 6 bases for V and 6 bases for J; bases not matched to a gene: 2. In germline, CDR1 is SQVTM, CDR2 ANQGSEA. The CDR3 here is CSVGQGSGELFF. In nucleotides, the CDR3 is TGCAGCGTGGGACAGGGCTCCGGGGAGCTGTTTTTT.

This clone has a handful of counts. The chain uses TRBV5-1 and TRBJ2-7; possible D gene TRBD2, 5 bases. Germline V gene lookup returns CDR1 SGHRS and CDR2 YFSETQ. V shed 0 bases and J shed 7 bases, with 20 bases lying between them. This CDR3 comprises 16 residues. In nucleotides, the CDR3 is TGCGCCAGCAGCTTGGATGGTTTCCCCCTCACTAGTGAGCAGTACTTC. As protein: CASSLDGFPLTSEQYF.